This TCR beta chain originates from a study of blood T cell repertoires in COVID-19. In the study overall: The United States, Italy and Spain provided the acute and convalescent COVID-19 samples. T cells, B-cell-depleted T cells, or PBMCs supplied cDNA or gDNA.

V dropped 8 bases and J dropped 4; count of bases not matched to a gene: 4. The CDR3 runs 12 residues. In the original processing: Reference gene primer amplification gave nucleated cell count estimates. Sequencing was performed with immunoSEQ multiplex PCR; in TCRdb, only in-frame clones are kept and a portion is missing. Clonal size and the V and J genes are those of that table, whereas D and trimming came from the DNA. This sample has some 96,000 clones, with approximately 86% found just once. The sequencing sample was made of peripheral blood. The TCR was taken from a man in his fifties or sixties with acute or convalescent COVID-19. The chain has TRBV12-3 or TRBV12-4 and TRBJ2-7, with 8 positions matching TRBD1. CDR3 region: CASSRGPYEQYF. CDR3 nucleotide sequence: TGTGCCAGCTCCAGGGGGCCGTACGAGCAGTACTTC.